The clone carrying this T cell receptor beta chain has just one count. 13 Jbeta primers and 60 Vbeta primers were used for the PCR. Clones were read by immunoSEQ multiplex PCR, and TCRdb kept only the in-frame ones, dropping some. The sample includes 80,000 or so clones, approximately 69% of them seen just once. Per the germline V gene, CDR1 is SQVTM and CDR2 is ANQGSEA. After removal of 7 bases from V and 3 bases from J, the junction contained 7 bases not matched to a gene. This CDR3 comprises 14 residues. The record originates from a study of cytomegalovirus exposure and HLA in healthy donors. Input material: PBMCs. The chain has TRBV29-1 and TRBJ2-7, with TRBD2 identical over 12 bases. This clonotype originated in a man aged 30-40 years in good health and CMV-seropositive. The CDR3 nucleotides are TGCAGCGCCGTGACTAGCGGGAGTGTCTACGAGCAGTACTTC. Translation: CSAVTSGSVYEQYF.